Listed below are T cell receptor beta chains from one sample, sequenced in a study of blood T cells in healthy people across ages. TCRdb itself ran the 5' RACE reads through MiXCR, one entry per CDR3 protein. This sample yields roughly 2 million distinct CDR3 sequences, of which roughly 50% are seen a single time; 2.1% belongs to the top ten. The specimen sequenced was blood. The receptors were sampled from a woman aged 40 to 55 in good health. CDR3s leave out the opening cysteine and the closing phenylalanine or tryptophan. The D gene is left open where the match is weak.

CDR3: ASSPTRTGSQSYNSPLH
D: TRBD1
length: 17
V: TRBV4-1

CDR3: ASSRGSASTDTQY
D: -
length: 13
V: TRBV4-3

CDR3: SVERVGATGNVDTQY
D: -
length: 15
V: TRBV29-1

CDR3: ASSSRGRTDTQY
D: TRBD1
length: 12
V: TRBV7-6

CDR3: SARWSEGTDTQY
D: -
length: 12
V: TRBV20-1

CDR3: ASSARQANSPLH
D: -
length: 12
V: TRBV7-2

CDR3: ASSPNRRGSDYGYT
D: -
length: 14
V: TRBV14

CDR3: ASSFSSGGSSIQY
D: TRBD2
length: 13
V: TRBV7-2

CDR3: ASSSKSFRDSSETQY
D: TRBD1
length: 15
V: TRBV7-2

CDR3: ASSESKGASYGYT
D: TRBD1
length: 13
V: TRBV10-2

CDR3: ASRKQGSPQRDTQY
D: -
length: 14
V: TRBV27

CDR3: SAREKPPNRVDIQY
D: -
length: 14
V: TRBV20-1

CDR3: ASSLGGPINYGYT
D: -
length: 13
V: TRBV12-3/TRBV12-4

CDR3: ASSSHPGSGRETQY
D: -
length: 14
V: TRBV28

CDR3: AISAPSSGWDRGRADTQY
D: TRBD1
length: 18
V: TRBV10-3

CDR3: ASRLDRDGNYEQY
D: -
length: 13
V: TRBV6-6

CDR3: ASSLTGAIDTQY
D: -
length: 12
V: TRBV7-3

CDR3: SGQSYEQY
D: -
length: 8
V: TRBV20-1

CDR3: ATTPGQGEFETQY
D: TRBD1
length: 13
V: TRBV19

CDR3: ASNTMGSSGANILT
D: -
length: 14
V: TRBV4-2

CDR3: ASSQDRTEQY
D: -
length: 10
V: TRBV7-8

CDR3: ASSLFVRASYEQY
D: -
length: 13
V: TRBV7-2

CDR3: ASLGRGGQPQH
D: -
length: 11
V: TRBV28

CDR3: ASKGPRNEQF
D: -
length: 10
V: TRBV6-1

CDR3: ASNSGTYLDEQV
D: -
length: 12
V: TRBV7-2

CDR3: ASSSMGEQY
D: -
length: 9
V: TRBV27

CDR3: ASSVGEGVTGIYGYT
D: -
length: 15
V: TRBV9

CDR3: ASSFPSVKGVWTEQETQY
D: -
length: 18
V: TRBV28

CDR3: ASSYGAELNSPLH
D: -
length: 13
V: TRBV6-5

CDR3: SAYPGTGGGEQY
D: TRBD1
length: 12
V: TRBV20-1

CDR3: ASSLGHAEKLF
D: -
length: 11
V: TRBV7-2

CDR3: ATSDAGQGENYGYT
D: TRBD1
length: 14
V: TRBV24-1

CDR3: ASSVGLGGNFNEQF
D: -
length: 14
V: TRBV9

CDR3: ASSAGGGINQPQH
D: -
length: 13
V: TRBV9

CDR3: ASTRGGTGNQETQY
D: -
length: 14
V: TRBV28

CDR3: ASSLAQGGNTDTQY
D: -
length: 14
V: TRBV7-2

CDR3: ASSLGGPGSYEQY
D: -
length: 13
V: TRBV7-2

CDR3: ASSQAGTSDNEQF
D: TRBD2
length: 13
V: TRBV4-3

CDR3: ASGRQGDGNLPQH
D: TRBD1
length: 13
V: TRBV27

CDR3: SARDWRTEVGINYGYT
D: -
length: 16
V: TRBV20-1

CDR3: ASSFNRDPTDTQY
D: -
length: 13
V: TRBV27

CDR3: SASDRGLQNIQY
D: TRBD1
length: 12
V: TRBV20-1

CDR3: SARPPRGFTDTQY
D: -
length: 13
V: TRBV20-1

CDR3: ASRESGAAGNEQF
D: TRBD2
length: 13
V: TRBV6-2/TRBV6-3

CDR3: ATSRDPGSNYGYT
D: -
length: 13
V: TRBV15

CDR3: ASSLAGIYNEQF
D: -
length: 12
V: TRBV7-8

CDR3: ATSRYGSNEKLF
D: -
length: 12
V: TRBV15

CDR3: AISEPPVPTQY
D: -
length: 11
V: TRBV10-3

CDR3: ASKRETGEQY
D: -
length: 10
V: TRBV11-1

CDR3: SAPQPGTGSGNEQF
D: TRBD1
length: 14
V: TRBV20-1

CDR3: ASSSRGREKLF
D: -
length: 11
V: TRBV27

CDR3: ASNNPAQGVRGTQY
D: TRBD1
length: 14
V: TRBV28

CDR3: ASNLWEVRTDTQY
D: -
length: 13
V: TRBV5-1

CDR3: ASSVGSGIQETQF
D: -
length: 13
V: TRBV9

CDR3: ASSPWYRNDEKLF
D: -
length: 13
V: TRBV5-1

CDR3: ASSVPRGTALRDEQF
D: -
length: 15
V: TRBV11-1

CDR3: ASSLSGGPQETQY
D: TRBD2
length: 13
V: TRBV7-2